This passage covers 10 T cell receptor beta chains from one sample sequenced in a study of a mutant IDH1 vaccine in newly diagnosed glioma. The method was immunoSEQ multiplex PCR; TCRdb's version includes in-frame clones alone and lacks a portion of them. The table records 65,000 to 70,000 clones, approximately 82% of them present only once. Time point specified: baseline, week 1 (first vaccination visit). Indicated treatment: pre-vaccination baseline after standard-of-care therapy. Here the sequenced sample was peripheral blood mononuclear cells (PBMCs), taken from a glioma patient treated with radiotherapy, temozolomide or both. The receptors originated from a woman aged 18-35 years with glioma. Some clones in this sample may be carry-over from other donors' samples.

The chain uses TRBV5-1 and TRBJ2-7; D is unclear. The CDR3 runs to 11 residues. V shed 3 bases and J shed 4 bases, with 5 bases lying between them. Germline values: CDR1 SGHRS, CDR2 YFSETQ. CDR3 bases: TGCGCCAGCAGCTCTTTATACGAGCAGTACTTC. Its translation is CASSSLYEQYF.

The chain has TRBV29-1 and TRBJ1-2; maybe TRBD1 (5 bases). The CDR3 is made up of 11 amino acids. Germline V gene sequence: CDR1 SQVTM, CDR2 ANQGSEA. The V and J ends lost 4 bases and 6 bases respectively, with 9 bases between them. The CDR3: CSVARENGYTF. The CDR3 DNA reads as TGCAGCGTTGCCAGGGAGAATGGCTACACCTTC.

V usage is TRBV14 and J usage is TRBJ2-6, with 7 positions matching TRBD1. The CDR3 runs to 12 residues. J gave up 18 bases and V 4 bases, and 9 bases lay outside the gene matches. The germline V gene has CDR1 SGHDN and CDR2 FVKESK. CDR3 amino acids: CASSPRGQPTTF. The CDR3 DNA follows: TGTGCCAGCAGCCCCCGGGGACAGCCCACGACTTTC.

This clone was observed a single time. The chain joins TRBV2 to TRBJ1-5; D is ambiguous. Looked up from germline, CDR1 is SNHLY and CDR2 is FYNNEI. V lost 6 bases and J lost 1, with 10 bases in between. This CDR3 is 14 amino acids long. The CDR3 DNA follows: TGTGCCAGCAGGTGGAGCGGAAGCAATCAGCCCCAGCATTTT. Translated, it gives CASRWSGSNQPQHF.

V gene TRBV7-9 combines with J gene TRBJ1-5, with D uncertain. The CDR3 is made up of 14 amino acids. Per germline, CDR1 SEHNR and CDR2 FQNEAQ (reference sequence). The germline V and J ends were trimmed by 5 bases and 0 bases, with 8 bases remaining between them. CDR3 amino acids: CASSPGNSNQPQHF. The CDR3, as DNA: TGTGCCAGCAGCCCTGGGAATAGCAATCAGCCCCAGCATTTT.

This clone was seen only once. The chain has TRBV27 and TRBJ1-5; weak D call: TRBD1 (6 bases). This CDR3 spans 15 amino acids. The germline V and J ends were trimmed by 2 bases and 6 bases, with 14 bases remaining between them. Germline-derived CDR1 and CDR2 are MNHEY and SMNVEV (reference sequence). CDR3 protein: CASSLAPQGRQPQHF. CDR3 bases: TGTGCCAGCAGTTTAGCTCCCCAGGGGCGTCAGCCCCAGCATTTT.

The chain carries TRBV7-9 and TRBJ1-1, with D tentatively TRBD1 (6 bases). Germline values: CDR1 SEHNR, CDR2 FQNEAQ (reference sequence). The length of the CDR3 is 16 residues. The V end lost 4 bases, the J end lost 11 bases, and 26 bases lay between the germline ends. CDR3 loop: CASSSLPTSSRGGAFF. CDR3 nucleotide sequence: TGTGCCAGCAGCTCCCTACCGACCAGTAGCAGGGGCGGTGCTTTCTTT.

CDR3 sequence reads: CASRGAGLGPQHF. In nucleotides, the CDR3 is TGTGCCAGCAGGGGAGCGGGATTAGGGCCCCAGCATTTT. The chain uses TRBV2 and TRBJ1-5; the D is unclear. This CDR3 has 13 residues. Germline assignment: CDR1 SNHLY and CDR2 FYNNEI. The V gene lost 6 bases and the J gene lost 9 bases, with 15 bases spanning the gap.

The J gene is TRBJ1-4, the V gene TRBV5-8; D is unclear. This CDR3 is built from 15 residues. The germline V gene encodes CDR1 SGHTS and CDR2 YDEGEE. Deletions cut 1 base from V and 1 base from J, with 8 bases between. The CDR3 here is CASSLSGRTNEKLFF. As DNA, the CDR3 is TGTGCCAGCAGCTTGTCGGGAAGAACTAATGAAAAACTGTTTTTT.

The J gene is TRBJ1-6, the V gene TRBV2, with D possibly matching TRBD1 (5 bases). Trimming removed 8 bases from V and 14 bases from J, with 13 bases in between. CDR1 is SNHLY and CDR2 is FYNNEI in the germline V gene. The CDR3 runs to 11 residues. For the CDR3, the DNA is TGTGCCAGCGGGGCAGGGACGGCCCTCCACTTT. This translates into CASGAGTALHF.